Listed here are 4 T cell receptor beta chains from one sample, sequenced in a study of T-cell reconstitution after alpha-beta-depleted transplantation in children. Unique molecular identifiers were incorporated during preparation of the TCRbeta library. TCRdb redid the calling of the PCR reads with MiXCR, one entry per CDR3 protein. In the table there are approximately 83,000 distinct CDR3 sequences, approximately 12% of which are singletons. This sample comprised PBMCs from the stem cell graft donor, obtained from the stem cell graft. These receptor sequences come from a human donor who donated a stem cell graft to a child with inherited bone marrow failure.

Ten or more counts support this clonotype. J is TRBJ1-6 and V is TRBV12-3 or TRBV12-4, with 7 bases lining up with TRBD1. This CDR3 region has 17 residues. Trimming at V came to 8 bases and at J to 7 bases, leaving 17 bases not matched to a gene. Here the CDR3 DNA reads TGTGCCAGCTCCCCTCGGGGGACAGCGGGTCAGAATTCACCCCTCCACTTT. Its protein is CASSPRGTAGQNSPLHF.

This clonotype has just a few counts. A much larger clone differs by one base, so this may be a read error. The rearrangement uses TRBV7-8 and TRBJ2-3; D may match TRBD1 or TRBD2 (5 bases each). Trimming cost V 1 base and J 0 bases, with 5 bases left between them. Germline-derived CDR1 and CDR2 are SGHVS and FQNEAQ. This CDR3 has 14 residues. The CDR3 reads CASSLGDSTDTQYF. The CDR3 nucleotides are TGTGCCAGCAGCTTAGGGGACAGCACAGATACGCAGTATTTT.

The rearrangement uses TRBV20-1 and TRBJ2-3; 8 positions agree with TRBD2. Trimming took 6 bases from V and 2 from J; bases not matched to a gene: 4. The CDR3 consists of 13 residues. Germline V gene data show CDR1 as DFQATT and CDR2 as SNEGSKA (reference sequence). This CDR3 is CSAGGGSTDTQYF. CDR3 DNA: TGCAGTGCCGGGGGGGGGTCCACAGATACGCAGTATTTT.

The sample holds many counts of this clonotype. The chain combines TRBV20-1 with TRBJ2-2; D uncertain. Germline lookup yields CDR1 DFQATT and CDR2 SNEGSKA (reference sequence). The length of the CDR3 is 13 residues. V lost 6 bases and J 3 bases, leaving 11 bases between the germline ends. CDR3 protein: CSATRMDTGELFF. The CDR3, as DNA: TGCAGTGCCACACGTATGGACACCGGGGAGCTGTTTTTT.